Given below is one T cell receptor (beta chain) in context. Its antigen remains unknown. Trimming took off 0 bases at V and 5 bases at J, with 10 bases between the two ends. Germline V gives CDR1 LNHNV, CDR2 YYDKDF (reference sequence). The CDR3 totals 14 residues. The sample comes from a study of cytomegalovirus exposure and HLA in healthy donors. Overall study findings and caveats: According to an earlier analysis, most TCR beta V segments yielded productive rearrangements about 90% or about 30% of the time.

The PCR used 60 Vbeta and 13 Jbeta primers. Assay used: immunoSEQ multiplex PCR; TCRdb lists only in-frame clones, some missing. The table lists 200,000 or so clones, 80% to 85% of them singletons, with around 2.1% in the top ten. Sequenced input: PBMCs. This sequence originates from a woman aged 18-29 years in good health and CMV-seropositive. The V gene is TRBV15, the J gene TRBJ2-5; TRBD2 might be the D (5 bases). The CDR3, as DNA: TGTGCCACCAGCAGAGATAGAGGGTCCGAGACCCAGTACTTC. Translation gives CATSRDRGSETQYF. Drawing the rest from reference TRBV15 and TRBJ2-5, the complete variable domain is DAMVIQNPRYQVTQFGKPVTLSCSQTLNHNVMYWYQQKSSQAPKLLFHYYDKDFNNEADTPDNFQSRRPNTSFCFLDIRSPGLGDTAMYLCATSRDRGSETQYFGPGTRLLVL.